The 27 T cell receptor beta chains reported below all come from one sample, sequenced in a study of blood T cell repertoires in COVID-19. This table comes from immunoSEQ multiplex PCR, and its TCRdb copy is limited to in-frame clones, with some not included. The repertoire holds hundreds of thousands of clones, with around 89% as singletons. Sequencing was carried out using PBMCs or T cells enriched from blood (not recorded which). Receptor source: a woman in her 40s with acute COVID-19.

The V gene is TRBV7-9, the J gene TRBJ2-5, with TRBD1 identical over 9 bases. Germline assignment: CDR1 SEHNR and CDR2 FQNEAQ (reference sequence). This CDR3 is built from 14 residues. The ends lost 6 bases at V and 7 bases at J; junction bases unmatched: 9. As DNA, the CDR3 is TGTGCCAGCAGTACACCGGGACAGGGTGGGACCCAGTACTTC. Translating gives CASSTPGQGGTQYF.

The chain couples TRBV29-1 to TRBJ1-3, with D possibly TRBD1 on 6 matching bases. V lost 4 bases to trimming and J lost 2 bases, with 9 bases between them. The V gene's germline CDR1 is SQVTM and CDR2 ANQGSEA. The CDR3 is 13 residues long. In DNA form, the CDR3 reads TGCAGCGTTGTATCAGGGGCTGGAAACACCATATATTTT. Encoded protein: CSVVSGAGNTIYF.

The V and J genes are TRBV18 and TRBJ1-1; 11 positions match TRBD1. The V gene's germline CDR1 is KGHSH and CDR2 LQKENI. Unmatched junction bases numbered 0, after V lost 0 bases and J lost 3 bases. CDR3 length: 15 residues. CDR3 protein: CASSPPDRGHTEAFF. CDR3 nucleotide sequence: TGTGCCAGCTCACCACCGGACAGGGGGCACACTGAAGCTTTCTTT.

The chain joins TRBV4-2 to TRBJ2-1; no clear D. This CDR3 is 19 amino acids long. V lost 4 bases to trimming and J lost 1 base, with 23 bases between them. In germline, CDR1 is LGHNA, CDR2 YNFKEQ. The CDR3 DNA sequence: TGTGCCAGCAGCCGATCCATCGCTGGGCCGCTTGATTCCTACAATGAGCAGTTCTTC. Its protein product is CASSRSIAGPLDSYNEQFF.

The count of this clone is one. The gene calls are TRBV28 and TRBJ1-6, with TRBD1 matching 10 bases. Trimming removed 0 bases from V and 8 bases from J; junction bases left unmatched: 16. Germline CDR1 reads MDHEN; CDR2 reads SYDVKM. The CDR3 is made up of 20 amino acids. The CDR3 here is CASSLWRWTGGGIMDSPLHF. As DNA, the CDR3 is TGTGCCAGCAGTTTATGGCGGTGGACAGGGGGGGGCATAATGGATTCACCCCTCCACTTT.

This sequence joins TRBV24-1 and TRBJ2-6, with D unresolved. V lost 2 bases and J 4 bases, leaving 8 bases between the germline ends. Germline lookup yields CDR1 KGHDR and CDR2 SFDVKD. CDR3 length: 15 residues. Here the CDR3 DNA reads TGTGCCACCAGTGATTCCCGGGTCGGGGCCAACGTCCTGACTTTC. Its protein is CATSDSRVGANVLTF.

In DNA, the CDR3 is TGTGCCAGCTCACCACAGCCAGGAGGATTAGGGGGCACTGAAGCTTTCTTT. This translates into CASSPQPGGLGGTEAFF. The chain joins TRBV18 to TRBJ1-1; the D gene is possibly TRBD1 (6 bases). Germline lookup yields CDR1 KGHSH and CDR2 LQKENI. The V and J ends lost 1 base and 4 bases respectively, with 19 bases between them. There are 17 residues in the CDR3.

The genes are TRBV5-1 and TRBJ2-1; 10 nucleotides align to TRBD2. The CDR3 runs to 16 residues. The V segment lost 0 bases and the J segment 9 bases; nucleotides outside the gene matches: 9. CDR1 is SGHRS, CDR2 YFSETQ, per germline. The CDR3 DNA reads as TGCGCCAGCAGCTTGGTGGCTAGCGGGAGCCAAGGTGAGCAGTTCTTC. Translation: CASSLVASGSQGEQFF.

The V gene is TRBV3-1 (or the pseudogene TRBV3-2), the J gene TRBJ2-5; 8 nucleotides line up with TRBD1. The CDR3 is 12 amino acids. With 5 bases clipped from V and 5 bases from J, the junction kept 1 base outside the gene matches. Germline CDR1 and CDR2: LGHDT and YNNKEL (reference sequence). As DNA, the CDR3 is TGTGCCAGCAGCGGGGACAGGGAGACCCAGTACTTC. It specifies CASSGDRETQYF.

The chain employs TRBV24-1 and TRBJ2-7, with 7 bases identical to TRBD2. The CDR3 runs to 15 residues. Germline lookup yields CDR1 KGHDR and CDR2 SFDVKD. J gave up 5 bases and V 6 bases, and 12 bases lay outside the gene matches. CDR3 sequence reads: CATSPREGYPHEQYF. For the CDR3, the DNA is TGTGCCACCAGTCCCAGGGAGGGTTATCCCCACGAGCAGTACTTC.

This clone was recorded once. The chain recombines TRBV5-1 with TRBJ2-7; 7 bases are a match to TRBD1. V was pared by 4 bases and J by 1 base, with 11 bases of the junction left unmatched. There are 16 residues in the CDR3. The germline gives CDR1 SGHRS, CDR2 YFSETQ. Here the CDR3 reads CASSGDTNRGSYEQYF. CDR3 sequence (DNA): TGCGCCAGCAGCGGGGATACCAACAGGGGATCCTACGAGCAGTACTTC.

The chain is built from TRBV5-4 and TRBJ2-3, with a weak D call TRBD2 (5 bases). The ends were cut back, 6 bases at V and 10 bases at J, with 12 bases in the middle. CDR1 is SGHNT, CDR2 YYREEE, per germline (reference sequence). CDR3 length equals 11 residues. The CDR3 sequence: CASIGERAQYF. Written as DNA, the CDR3 is TGTGCCAGCATAGGAGAGAGGGCGCAGTATTTT.

This chain connects TRBV12-3 or TRBV12-4 to TRBJ1-2, with D maybe TRBD1 (6 bases). The CDR3 is made up of 13 amino acids. V was cut by 6 bases and J by 2 bases, with 10 bases left in between. The CDR3 here is CASRITGNYGYTF. The CDR3 nucleotides are TGTGCCAGCAGGATAACAGGGAACTATGGCTACACCTTC.

The chain uses TRBV28 and TRBJ2-1; TRBD2 agrees at 7 bases. J lost 9 bases, V lost 5 bases, and 13 bases had no gene match. CDR3 length equals 15 residues. From germline, CDR1 is MDHEN and CDR2 SYDVKM. The CDR3 here is CASSLTGTTLPEQFF. CDR3 bases: TGTGCCAGCAGTCTCACCGGGACTACTTTACCTGAGCAGTTCTTC.

V is TRBV30 and J is TRBJ1-4, with 8 bases identical to TRBD1. There are 13 residues in the CDR3. The V and J ends lost 2 bases and 8 bases, in that order; junction bases with no gene match: 4. Germline CDR1 reads GTSNPN; CDR2 reads SVGIG (reference sequence). CDR3 DNA: TGTGCCTGGAGTCGGACAGGGAACGAAAAACTGTTTTTT. It codes for CAWSRTGNEKLFF.

V is TRBV24-1 and J is TRBJ2-3; TRBD2 agrees at 10 bases. CDR1 is KGHDR, CDR2 SFDVKD, per germline. V lost 3 bases and J lost 0; bases outside the gene matches: 2. CDR3 length equals 16 residues. DNA of the CDR3: TGTGCCACCAGTGATGGACTAGCGGAGAGCACAGATACGCAGTATTTT. Amino acid sequence: CATSDGLAESTDTQYF.

CDR3: CASSFAVSGGTYNSPLHF. The CDR3 DNA sequence: TGTGCCAGCAGTTTTGCAGTGTCTGGGGGGACGTATAATTCACCCCTCCACTTT. The rearrangement joins TRBV27 to TRBJ1-6, with a weak D call TRBD1 (5 bases). There are 18 residues in the CDR3. Germline lookup yields CDR1 MNHEY and CDR2 SMNVEV (reference sequence). V dropped 3 bases and J dropped 4 bases, with 19 bases sitting between them.

The chain uses TRBV7-9 and TRBJ2-1, with TRBD2 identical over 11 bases. This CDR3 has 15 residues. Per germline, CDR1 SEHNR and CDR2 FQNEAQ (reference sequence). Trimming at V came to 5 bases and at J to 6 bases, leaving 6 bases not matched to a gene. The CDR3 here is CASSRGTSGTNEQFF. As DNA, the CDR3 is TGTGCCAGCAGCCGCGGGACTAGCGGTACCAATGAGCAGTTCTTC.

The gene calls are TRBV9 and TRBJ2-3; a possible D gene is TRBD2 (6 bases). V lost 5 bases and J lost 5, with 9 bases in between. Germline CDR1 reads SGDLS; CDR2 reads YYNGEE. The CDR3 has 12 amino acids. CDR3 loop: CASSIAEDTQYF. CDR3 DNA sequence: TGTGCCAGCAGTATAGCGGAAGATACGCAGTATTTT. The full variable domain, in which reference TRBV9 and TRBJ2-3 provide the parts outside the CDR3, is DSGVTQTPKHLITATGQRVTLRCSPRSGDLSVYWYQQSLDQGLQFLIQYYNGEERAKGNILERFSAQQFPDLHSELNLSSLELGDSALYFCASSIAEDTQYFGPGTRLTVL.

The rearrangement joins TRBV7-9 to TRBJ1-6, with 7 bases matching TRBD1. The CDR3 is made up of 15 amino acids. V dropped 2 bases and J dropped 7; count of bases not matched to a gene: 5. From germline, CDR1 is SEHNR and CDR2 FQNEAQ (reference sequence). The CDR3 DNA sequence: TGTGCCAGCAGCTTAAGGGGGCTTAACAATTCACCCCTCCACTTT. This codes for CASSLRGLNNSPLHF.

The chain has TRBV7-8 and TRBJ2-6; 8 bases fit TRBD1. Trimming cost V 5 bases and J 0 bases; bases outside gene matches: 9. CDR3 length: 18 residues. Germline values: CDR1 SGHVS, CDR2 FQNEAQ. The CDR3 DNA sequence: TGTGCCAGCAGCGAGGGACAGGCCTTCCCCTCTGGGGCCAACGTCCTGACTTTC. Translated, it gives CASSEGQAFPSGANVLTF.

The rearrangement links TRBV10-3 to TRBJ1-5; D unclear. This CDR3 has 13 amino acids. CDR1 and CDR2 from the germline V gene are ENHRY and SYGVKD. V lost 8 bases and J 6 bases, leaving 14 bases between the germline ends. DNA for the CDR3: TGTGCCATCGCGGGGTCCGACGCTCAGCCCCAGCATTTT. As protein: CAIAGSDAQPQHF.

The chain joins TRBV15 to TRBJ1-2; TRBD1 is a possible D gene (6 bases). The CDR3 is 15 residues long. V dropped 5 bases and J dropped 0 bases, with 13 bases sitting between them. The germline V gene encodes CDR1 LNHNV and CDR2 YYDKDF (reference sequence). The CDR3 DNA sequence: TGTGCCACCAGCTATGACAGGAAAGCTAACTATGGCTACACCTTC. Amino acid sequence: CATSYDRKANYGYTF.

This chain joins TRBV24-1 and TRBJ2-2; D uncertain. V dropped 3 bases and J dropped 6 bases, with 7 bases sitting between them. CDR3 length equals 13 residues. Germline CDR1 is KGHDR and CDR2 is SFDVKD. The CDR3 loop is CATSDNTSGELFF. The CDR3 nucleotides are TGTGCCACCAGTGATAACACATCCGGGGAGCTGTTTTTT.

The chain recombines TRBV6-5 with TRBJ1-2, with D possibly TRBD1 on 5 matching bases. Between the trimmed V and J ends, which lost 7 bases and 7 bases, there was a span of 7 bases. The V gene's germline CDR1 is MNHEY and CDR2 SVGAGI. The CDR3 is 10 amino acids. CDR3 sequence reads: CASIGAGYTF. The CDR3 nucleotides are TGTGCCAGCATAGGGGCTGGCTACACCTTC.

CDR3 residues: CASSLTSGNEQFF. The CDR3 bases are TGCGCCAGTTCATTGACTAGCGGTAATGAGCAGTTCTTC. The rearrangement links TRBV5-1 to TRBJ2-1; TRBD2 agrees at 9 bases. In germline, CDR1 is SGHRS, CDR2 YFSETQ. Losses at the gene ends were 8 bases for V and 7 bases for J; bases not matched to a gene: 7. The CDR3 spans 13 residues.

This rearrangement joins TRBV6-2 or TRBV6-3 to TRBJ2-5, with TRBD1 matching over 7 bases. V shed 6 bases, J shed 7 bases, and the junction held 8 bases outside the gene matches. Germline V CDR1 and CDR2: MNHEY, SVGEGT. This CDR3 spans 13 amino acids. This CDR3 reads CASSLDQGVTQYF. CDR3 coding DNA: TGTGCCAGCAGCCTCGACCAGGGGGTGACCCAGTACTTC.